This T cell receptor beta chain emerged from a study of a mutant IDH1 vaccine in newly diagnosed glioma. Study information: The treated population exhibited a male proportion of roughly 62%, a female proportion of about 38%, and a mean age of around 40 years. General study points: There were vaccine-induced immune responses in under 95% of the patients.

The time point: week 23, last vaccination. The vaccine gave 300 ug of a 20-mer mutant IDH1 peptide subcutaneously per dose. As for this clone: Its antigen remains unknown.

The length of the CDR3 is 15 residues. Germline lookup yields CDR1 LNHDA and CDR2 SQIVND (reference sequence). The V end lost 3 bases, the J end lost 4 bases, and 13 bases lay between the germline ends. Clones were sequenced by immunoSEQ multiplex PCR, and TCRdb holds only the in-frame ones, with some missing. The sample holds tens of thousands of clones, about 80% seen once. Material: PBMCs, obtained from a glioma patient whose treatment included an IDH1 peptide vaccine. The rearrangement joins TRBV19 to TRBJ1-5; D not resolved. The source of this sequence is a man between 50 and 59 years old with glioma. The CDR3 bases are TGTGCCAGTAGTATCATCCGGACGGTGAATCAGCCCCAGCATTTT. This encodes CASSIIRTVNQPQHF.